This T cell receptor beta chain derives from a study of control samples from healthy donors and cancer patients. Trimming took 4 bases from V and 3 from J, leaving 9 bases between them. The CDR3 runs to 13 residues. Method: immunoSEQ multiplex PCR; TCRdb's copy keeps in-frame clones and lacks some. The repertoire includes roughly 70,000 clones, 84% of them detected once, and 28% sits in the top ten. Material for sequencing was blood. The TCR comes from a man aged 50 to 59 in good health. The chain couples TRBV12-3 or TRBV12-4 to TRBJ1-2; D not resolved. CDR3 sequence: CASSYITDYGYTF. CDR3 in DNA: TGTGCCAGCAGTTACATAACAGACTATGGCTACACCTTC.